The clone carrying this T cell receptor (beta chain) was recorded a few times. The CDR3 runs to 14 residues. CDR1 MNHEY and CDR2 SMNVEV come from the germline V gene (reference sequence). The V gene lost 1 base and the J gene lost 3 bases, with 10 bases spanning the gap. MiXCR was run by TCRdb on the RT-PCR reads, yielding one entry per CDR3 protein. Of more than 600,000 distinct CDR3 sequences listed, 14% are singletons. The sequencing input was memory CD4+ T cells from blood. The chain has TRBV27 and TRBJ2-7; D is unresolved. This clonotype was sampled from a female donor in good health, serving as a healthy control. CDR3 residues: CASSLLGMHYEQYF. CDR3 in DNA: TGTGCCAGCAGTTTATTGGGGATGCACTACGAGCAGTACTTC.